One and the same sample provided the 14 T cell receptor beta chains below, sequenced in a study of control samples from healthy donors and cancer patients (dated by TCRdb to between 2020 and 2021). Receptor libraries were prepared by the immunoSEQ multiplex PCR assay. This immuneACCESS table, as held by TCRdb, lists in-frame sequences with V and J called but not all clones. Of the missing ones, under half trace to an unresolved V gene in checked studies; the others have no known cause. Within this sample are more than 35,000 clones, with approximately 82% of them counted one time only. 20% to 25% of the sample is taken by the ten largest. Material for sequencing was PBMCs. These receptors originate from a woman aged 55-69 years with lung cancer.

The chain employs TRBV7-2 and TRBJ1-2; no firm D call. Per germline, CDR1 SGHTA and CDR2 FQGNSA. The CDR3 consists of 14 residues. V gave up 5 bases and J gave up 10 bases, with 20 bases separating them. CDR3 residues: CASSPIALQADYTF. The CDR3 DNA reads TGTGCCAGCAGCCCCATAGCGTTGCAGGCCGACTACACCTTC.

CDR3 protein: CASSDLGALSNEQFF. The CDR3 DNA reads as TGTGCCAGCAGCGACCTGGGGGCGCTATCCAATGAGCAGTTCTTC. V is TRBV6-6 and J is TRBJ2-1, with D possibly TRBD1 on 6 matching bases. Trimming shortened V by 6 bases and J by 6 bases, and 18 bases separated the two germline ends. Germline-derived CDR1 and CDR2 are MNHNY and SVGAGI (reference sequence). The CDR3 is 15 amino acids.

CDR3 in DNA: TGTGCCAGCAGCCAATCTTTTTGGGGCACAGATACGCAGTATTTT. This encodes CASSQSFWGTDTQYF. V usage is TRBV3-1 (or the pseudogene TRBV3-2) and J usage is TRBJ2-3; D unclear. CDR1 and CDR2 from the germline V gene are LGHDT and YNNKEL (reference sequence). The CDR3 contains 15 residues. With 2 bases removed from V and 1 base from J, the gap between germline ends came to 10 bases.

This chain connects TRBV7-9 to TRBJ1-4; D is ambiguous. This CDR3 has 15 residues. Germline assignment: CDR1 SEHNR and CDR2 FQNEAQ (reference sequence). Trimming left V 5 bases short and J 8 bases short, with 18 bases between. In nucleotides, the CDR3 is TGTGCCAGCAGCCGGCGACCTGTAGCCGGGGAAAAACTGTTTTTT. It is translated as CASSRRPVAGEKLFF.

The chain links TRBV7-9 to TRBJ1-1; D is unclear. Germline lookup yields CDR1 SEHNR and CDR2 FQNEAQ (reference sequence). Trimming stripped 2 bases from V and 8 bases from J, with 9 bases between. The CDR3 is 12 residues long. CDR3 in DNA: TGTGCCAGCAGCTTATGGAGAGGGGAAGCTTTCTTT. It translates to CASSLWRGEAFF.

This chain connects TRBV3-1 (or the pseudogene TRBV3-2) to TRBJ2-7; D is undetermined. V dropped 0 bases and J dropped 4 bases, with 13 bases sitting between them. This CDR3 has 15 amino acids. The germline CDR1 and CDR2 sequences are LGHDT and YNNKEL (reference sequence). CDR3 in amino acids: CASSQEEWVGYEQYF. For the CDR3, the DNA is TGTGCCAGCAGCCAAGAGGAGTGGGTGGGGTACGAGCAGTACTTC.

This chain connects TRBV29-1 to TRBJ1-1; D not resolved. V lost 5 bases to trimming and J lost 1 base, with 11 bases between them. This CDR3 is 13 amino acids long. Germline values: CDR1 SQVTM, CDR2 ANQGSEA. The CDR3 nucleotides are TGCAGCGTTTCCGAGCAGCCGAACACTGAAGCTTTCTTT. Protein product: CSVSEQPNTEAFF.

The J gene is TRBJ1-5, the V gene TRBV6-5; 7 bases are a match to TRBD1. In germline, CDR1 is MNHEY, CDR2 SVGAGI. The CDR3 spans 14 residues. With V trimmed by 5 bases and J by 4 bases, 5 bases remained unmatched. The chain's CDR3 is CASSRGTANQPQHF. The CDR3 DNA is TGTGCCAGCAGTAGGGGGACAGCTAATCAGCCCCAGCATTTT.

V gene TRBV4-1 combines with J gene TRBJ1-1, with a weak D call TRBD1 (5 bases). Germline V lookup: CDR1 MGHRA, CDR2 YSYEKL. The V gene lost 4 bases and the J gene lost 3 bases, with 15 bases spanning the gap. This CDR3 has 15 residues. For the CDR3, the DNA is TGCGCCAGCAGCCCTCGGGACGGACGATACACTGAAGCTTTCTTT. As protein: CASSPRDGRYTEAFF.

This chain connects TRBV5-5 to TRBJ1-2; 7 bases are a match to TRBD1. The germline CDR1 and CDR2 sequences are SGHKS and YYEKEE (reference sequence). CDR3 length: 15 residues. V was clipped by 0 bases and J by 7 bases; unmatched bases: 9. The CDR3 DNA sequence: TGTGCCAGCAGCTTGGTAGGGGGCGGCGGTCTTGGCTACACCTTC. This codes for CASSLVGGGGLGYTF.

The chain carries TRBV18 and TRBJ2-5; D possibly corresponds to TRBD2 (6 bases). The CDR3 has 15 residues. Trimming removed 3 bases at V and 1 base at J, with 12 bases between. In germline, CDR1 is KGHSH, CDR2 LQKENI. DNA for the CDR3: TGTGCCAGCTCACCGGCGTGGGAGGCCCAAGAGACCCAGTACTTC. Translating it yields CASSPAWEAQETQYF.

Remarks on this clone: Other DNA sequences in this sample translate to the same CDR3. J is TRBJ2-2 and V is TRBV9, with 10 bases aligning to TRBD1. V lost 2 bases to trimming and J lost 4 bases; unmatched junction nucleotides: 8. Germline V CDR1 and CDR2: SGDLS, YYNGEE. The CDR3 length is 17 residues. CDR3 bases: TGTGCCAGCAGCGTCGGGGGGACAGGGGCGGGCACCGGGGAGCTGTTTTTT. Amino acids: CASSVGGTGAGTGELFF.

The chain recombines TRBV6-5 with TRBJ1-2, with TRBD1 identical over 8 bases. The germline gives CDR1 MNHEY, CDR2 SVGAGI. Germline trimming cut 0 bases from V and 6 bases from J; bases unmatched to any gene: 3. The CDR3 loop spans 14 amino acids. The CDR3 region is CASSYSGRGHGYTF. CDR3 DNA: TGTGCCAGCAGTTACTCTGGCAGGGGGCATGGCTACACCTTC.

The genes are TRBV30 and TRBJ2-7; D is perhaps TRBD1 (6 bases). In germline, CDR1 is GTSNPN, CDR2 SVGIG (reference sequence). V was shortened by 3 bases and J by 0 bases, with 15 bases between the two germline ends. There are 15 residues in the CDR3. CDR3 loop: CAWSQGLSSSYEQYF. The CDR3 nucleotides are TGTGCCTGGAGCCAGGGGCTGTCGAGCTCCTACGAGCAGTACTTC.